The entry below gives a single TCR beta chain sequence along with its context. Its antigen is unidentified. TCRdb's table, derived via immunoSEQ multiplex PCR, lists solely in-frame clones and lacks some. The data contain some 57,000 clones, 70% to 85% of them singletons. This entry is derived from a study of OX40 agonist ivuxolimab in advanced cancers. Study background: Participants averaged approximately 60 years of age (range roughly 23 to 79) and were over 75% male. Broader study findings: Circulating CD4+ and CD8+ T cells showed clonal expansion by week 6 at 0.1 to 3.0 mg/kg. It was also the case that some nonresponders had low normalized T-cell clonal expansion.

This CDR3 has 16 residues. Germline V gene data show CDR1 as SGHTA and CDR2 as FQGTGA. V lost 5 bases, J lost 4 bases, and 20 bases lay in between. The TCR originated in an adult with an advanced solid tumor such as melanoma, head and neck, liver or kidney cancer. V is TRBV7-3 and J is TRBJ1-2; D remains unclear. Sequences were derived from CD4+ or CD8+ T cells sorted from blood, sampled in a trial of the OX40 agonist ivuxolimab. The DNA for the CDR3 is TGTGCCAGCAGCCCAGCTTTCAAGCCTCCGGGCTATGGCTACACCTTC. Its translation is CASSPAFKPPGYGYTF.